The next 23 T cell receptor beta chains were all read from a single sample in a study of cytomegalovirus exposure and HLA in healthy donors. Measured with immunoSEQ multiplex PCR; TCRdb has only the in-frame clones, and not every one. In the table there are about 220,000 clones, over 80% of which are singletons. What was sequenced was PBMCs. These receptor sequences come from a woman between 18 and 29 years old in good health and CMV-seronegative.

DNA of the CDR3: TGTGCCAGCACCGGGACAGGGCTCAATGAGCAGTTCTTC. Its translation is CASTGTGLNEQFF. The chain has TRBV27 and TRBJ2-1; the match to TRBD1 covers 9 bases. The CDR3 has 13 residues. CDR1 MNHEY and CDR2 SMNVEV come from the germline V gene (reference sequence). V lost 7 bases to trimming and J lost 6 bases; unmatched junction nucleotides: 4.

This chain joins TRBV6-6 and TRBJ1-2; D unresolved. Trimming removed 7 bases from V and 5 bases from J, with 8 bases in between. Germline CDR1 and CDR2: MNHNY and SVGAGI (reference sequence). The CDR3 length is 11 residues. The chain's CDR3 is CASTLGYGYTF. The CDR3 DNA follows: TGTGCCAGCACCCTCGGTTATGGCTACACCTTC.

The V gene is TRBV6-5, the J gene TRBJ2-2, with D perhaps matching TRBD1 (5 bases). The CDR3 runs 16 residues. The germline CDR1 and CDR2 sequences are MNHEY and SVGAGI. V was shortened by 2 bases and J by 0 bases, with 10 bases between the two germline ends. CDR3 region: CASSYGRASNTGELFF. The CDR3 DNA reads TGTGCCAGCAGTTACGGCAGGGCCTCGAACACCGGGGAGCTGTTTTTT.

The chain combines TRBV10-1 with TRBJ2-7; 7 positions match TRBD2. Germline V CDR1 and CDR2: WNHNN, SYGVQD (reference sequence). V lost 4 bases and J lost 3; bases outside the gene matches: 3. The CDR3 runs 13 residues. The CDR3 is CASSVGGNYEQYF. DNA for the CDR3: TGCGCCAGCAGTGTCGGGGGGAACTACGAGCAGTACTTC.

The V and J genes are TRBV6-5 and TRBJ1-5; 8 bases are a match to TRBD1. The CDR3 has 15 residues. V lost 6 bases, J lost 6 bases, and 10 bases stayed unmatched. Germline assignment: CDR1 MNHEY and CDR2 SVGAGI. CDR3 loop: CASRYTGGSGQPQHF. The CDR3 DNA is TGTGCCAGCAGGTACACAGGGGGTTCTGGTCAGCCCCAGCATTTT.

Regarding this clone: The sample has other DNA sequences that encode this CDR3 too. The chain uses TRBV2 and TRBJ1-5; D is perhaps TRBD1 (6 bases). The germline V gene has CDR1 SNHLY and CDR2 FYNNEI. This CDR3 is built from 15 residues. Trimming left V 0 bases short and J 4 bases short, with 10 bases between. The CDR3 bases are TGTGCCAGCAGTGAAGCCCCCAGGGGTAATCAGCCCCAGCATTTT. Protein: CASSEAPRGNQPQHF.

This rearrangement joins TRBV6-1 to TRBJ1-1; D gene ambiguous. V lost 2 bases, J lost 1 base, and 17 bases lay in between. Germline V gene lookup returns CDR1 MNHNS and CDR2 SASEGT. There are 17 residues in the CDR3. The CDR3 bases are TGTGCCAGCAGTGAATCGCTCTTTCGCAGTGAGAACACTGAAGCTTTCTTT. Residues: CASSESLFRSENTEAFF.

The chain recombines TRBV7-9 with TRBJ2-1, with 13 bases identical to TRBD2. Losses at the gene ends were 6 bases for V and 6 bases for J; bases not matched to a gene: 14. CDR1 and CDR2 (germline): SEHNR, FQNEAQ (reference sequence). CDR3 size: 18 residues. The DNA of the CDR3 is TGTGCCAGCAGGATGGGACTAGCGGGATCGGTGGGGGGCAATGAGCAGTTCTTC. It translates to CASRMGLAGSVGGNEQFF.

The chain uses TRBV28 and TRBJ2-7; weak D call: TRBD2 (7 bases). The length of the CDR3 is 16 residues. Per the germline V gene, CDR1 is MDHEN and CDR2 is SYDVKM. V lost 6 bases to trimming and J lost 0 bases, with 18 bases between them. CDR3 nucleotide sequence: TGTGCCAGCAGCAAGGGGGGGATAGGGATCTCCTACGAGCAGTACTTC. Protein product: CASSKGGIGISYEQYF.

This sequence joins TRBV30 and TRBJ1-5; 11 bases fit TRBD1. This CDR3 has 15 residues. The V and J ends lost 0 bases and 7 bases, in that order; junction bases with no gene match: 5. In germline, CDR1 is GTSNPN, CDR2 SVGIG (reference sequence). The CDR3 DNA is TGTGCCTGGAGTGTACCCGGACAGGGGGCCCAGCCCCAGCATTTT. Translating it yields CAWSVPGQGAQPQHF.

The chain carries TRBV30 and TRBJ2-1; D is unclear. The CDR3 has 16 residues. CDR1 GTSNPN and CDR2 SVGIG come from the germline V gene (reference sequence). Trimming pared 0 bases from V and 4 bases from J, leaving 16 bases between. The CDR3 reads CAWSVRELPLYNEQFF. The CDR3 coding sequence is TGTGCCTGGAGTGTACGCGAGCTCCCCTTATACAATGAGCAGTTCTTC.

This clone was observed a few times. This rearrangement joins TRBV25-1 to TRBJ1-6; possibly TRBD1 for D (6 bases). This CDR3 contains 14 residues. Trimming took 4 bases from V and 10 from J, leaving 14 bases between them. Germline V gene sequence: CDR1 MGHDK, CDR2 SYGVNS. The CDR3, as DNA: TGTGCCAGCAGTGCGGTGGGGGCAAGGTCACCCCTCCACTTT. Its protein is CASSAVGARSPLHF.

This clone was recorded only once. The chain combines TRBV14 with TRBJ2-3, with 8 bases fitting TRBD2. Trimming took 5 bases from V and 11 from J; bases not matched to a gene: 18. The CDR3 is 16 residues long. Germline values: CDR1 SGHDN, CDR2 FVKESK. The CDR3 sequence: CASSEPGTSSQWVQYF. For the CDR3, the DNA is TGTGCCAGCAGCGAGCCCGGGACTAGTAGCCAGTGGGTGCAGTATTTT.

The chain has TRBV9 and TRBJ2-3; 8 bases fit TRBD1. The CDR3 is 16 amino acids. V shed 3 bases and J 4 bases; nucleotides not matched to a gene: 10. Germline CDR1 reads SGDLS; CDR2 reads YYNGEE. CDR3 bases: TGTGCCAGCAGCGCTGAGGCGACAGGGGCGGCAGATACGCAGTATTTT. Encoded protein: CASSAEATGAADTQYF.

This chain uses TRBV9 with TRBJ1-3; 7 bases are a match to TRBD1. The germline V gene has CDR1 SGDLS and CDR2 YYNGEE. There are 20 residues in the CDR3. J lost 0 bases, V lost 3 bases, and 18 bases had no gene match. DNA of the CDR3: TGTGCCAGCAGCGCACCCCGGACAGGTGCACGCGGCACCTCTGGAAACACCATATATTTT. The encoded protein is CASSAPRTGARGTSGNTIYF. Combining the CDR3 with reference TRBV9 and TRBJ1-3 gives the whole variable domain DSGVTQTPKHLITATGQRVTLRCSPRSGDLSVYWYQQSLDQGLQFLIQYYNGEERAKGNILERFSAQQFPDLHSELNLSSLELGDSALYFCASSAPRTGARGTSGNTIYFGEGSWLTVV.

Of note for this clone: The same CDR3 can be traced to other DNA sequences in this sample. The chain joins TRBV19 to TRBJ1-4; D might be TRBD1 (6 bases). Germline V gives CDR1 LNHDA, CDR2 SQIVND (reference sequence). The CDR3 sequence is 14 residues long. Trimming cost V 6 bases and J 3 bases, with 11 bases left between them. CDR3 region: CASSTGTANEKLFF. The CDR3 DNA reads TGTGCCAGTAGCACAGGGACGGCTAATGAAAAACTGTTTTTT.

V usage is TRBV27 and J usage is TRBJ2-7; 8 bases are a match to TRBD1. V lost 6 bases to trimming and J lost 4 bases; unmatched junction nucleotides: 5. The CDR3 consists of 13 residues. The germline CDR1 and CDR2 sequences are MNHEY and SMNVEV (reference sequence). The DNA of the CDR3 is TGTGCCAGCAGCGGACAGGGATCTTACGAGCAGTACTTC. Protein: CASSGQGSYEQYF.

CDR3 bases: TGTGCCAGCAGTGAAATCGTGACAGCTGACACTGAAGCTTTCTTT. Translated: CASSEIVTADTEAFF. The rearrangement links TRBV6-1 to TRBJ1-1; TRBD1 might be the D (5 bases). Trimming took 2 bases from V and 3 from J, leaving 13 bases between them. There are 15 residues in the CDR3. CDR1 and CDR2 from the germline V gene are MNHNS and SASEGT.

The rearrangement uses TRBV27 and TRBJ2-7, with 8 bases matching TRBD1. V gave up 1 base and J gave up 3 bases; unmatched junction bases: 5. Germline loops: CDR1 MNHEY, CDR2 SMNVEV (reference sequence). This CDR3 region has 15 residues. CDR3 in DNA: TGTGCCAGCAGTTTATTCCCCAGGGGGCACTACGAGCAGTACTTC. Encoded protein: CASSLFPRGHYEQYF.

The genes are TRBV19 and TRBJ2-2; D may be TRBD1 (5 bases). CDR1 is LNHDA, CDR2 SQIVND, per germline (reference sequence). The CDR3 extends over 15 amino acids. V was cut by 3 bases and J by 8 bases, with 16 bases left in between. The CDR3 is CASSIAPGNKGELFF. CDR3 nucleotides: TGTGCCAGTAGTATCGCCCCAGGGAACAAAGGGGAGCTGTTTTTT.

This clone was observed once. The rearrangement joins TRBV9 to TRBJ2-3; 7 bases align to TRBD2. The germline V gene has CDR1 SGDLS and CDR2 YYNGEE. The V segment lost 0 bases and the J segment 4 bases; nucleotides outside the gene matches: 8. The CDR3 runs to 16 residues. Written as DNA, the CDR3 is TGTGCCAGCAGCGTAGAAAGCGGGAACCGCGCAGATACGCAGTATTTT. The encoded protein is CASSVESGNRADTQYF. The whole variable domain, filled in from reference TRBV9 and TRBJ2-3, reads DSGVTQTPKHLITATGQRVTLRCSPRSGDLSVYWYQQSLDQGLQFLIQYYNGEERAKGNILERFSAQQFPDLHSELNLSSLELGDSALYFCASSVESGNRADTQYFGPGTRLTVL.

The V call is TRBV5-1, the J call TRBJ2-5; the D gene is possibly TRBD2 (5 bases). The CDR3 sequence is 13 residues long. Germline V gives CDR1 SGHRS, CDR2 YFSETQ. Trimming removed 9 bases from V and 7 bases from J, with 19 bases in between. This CDR3 reads CATRLRREGTQYF. CDR3 nucleotide sequence: TGCGCCACTCGCCTCCGAAGAGAGGGGACCCAGTACTTC.

This chain links TRBV18 with TRBJ2-1; TRBD2 matches at 8 bases. There are 17 residues in the CDR3. Germline V lookup: CDR1 KGHSH, CDR2 LQKENI. The V segment lost 0 bases and the J segment 7 bases; nucleotides outside the gene matches: 11. CDR3 region: CASSPPPEREIGNEQFF. The CDR3, as DNA: TGTGCCAGCTCACCACCGCCCGAGCGGGAGATCGGGAATGAGCAGTTCTTC. Combining the CDR3 with reference TRBV18 and TRBJ2-1 gives the whole variable domain NAGVMQNPRHLVRRRGQEARLRCSPMKGHSHVYWYRQLPEEGLKFMVYLQKENIIDESGMPKERFSAEFPKEGPSILRIQQVVRGDSAAYFCASSPPPEREIGNEQFFGPGTRLTVL.